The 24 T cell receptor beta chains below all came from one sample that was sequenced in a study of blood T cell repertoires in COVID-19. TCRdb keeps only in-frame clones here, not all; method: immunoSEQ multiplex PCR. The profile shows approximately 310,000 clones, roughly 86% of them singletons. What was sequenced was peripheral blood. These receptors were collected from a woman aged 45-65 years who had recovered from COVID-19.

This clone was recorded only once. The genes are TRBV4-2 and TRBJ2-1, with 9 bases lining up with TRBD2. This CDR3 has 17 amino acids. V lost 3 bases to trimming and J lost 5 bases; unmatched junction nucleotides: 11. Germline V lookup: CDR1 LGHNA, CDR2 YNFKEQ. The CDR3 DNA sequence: TGTGCCAGCAGCCACGACATATGGACTAGCGCCAACAATGAGCAGTTCTTC. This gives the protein CASSHDIWTSANNEQFF.

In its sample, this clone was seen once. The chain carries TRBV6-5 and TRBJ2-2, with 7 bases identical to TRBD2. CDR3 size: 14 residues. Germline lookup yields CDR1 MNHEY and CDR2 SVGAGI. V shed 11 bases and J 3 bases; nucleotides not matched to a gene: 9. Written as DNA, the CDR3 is TGTGCCCCGGGGCGGGAGCACTACACCGGGGAGCTGTTTTTT. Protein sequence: CAPGREHYTGELFF.

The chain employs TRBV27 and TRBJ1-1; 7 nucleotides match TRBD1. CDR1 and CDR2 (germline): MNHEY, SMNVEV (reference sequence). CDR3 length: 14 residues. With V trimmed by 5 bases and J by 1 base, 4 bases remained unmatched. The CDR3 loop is CASSLRGENTEAFF. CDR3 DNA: TGTGCCAGCAGTCTCAGGGGGGAGAACACTGAAGCTTTCTTT.

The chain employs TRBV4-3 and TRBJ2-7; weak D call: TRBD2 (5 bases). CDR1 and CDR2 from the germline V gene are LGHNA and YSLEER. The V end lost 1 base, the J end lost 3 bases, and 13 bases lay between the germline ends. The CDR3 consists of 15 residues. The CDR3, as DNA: TGCGCCAGCAGCCAAGTAGTTTTCGGGGACTACGAGCAGTACTTC. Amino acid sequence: CASSQVVFGDYEQYF.

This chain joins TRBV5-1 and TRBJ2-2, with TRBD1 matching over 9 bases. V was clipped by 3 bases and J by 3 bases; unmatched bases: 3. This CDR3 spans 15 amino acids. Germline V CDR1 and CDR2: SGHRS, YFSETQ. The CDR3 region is CASSSRQGDTGELFF. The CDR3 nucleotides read TGCGCCAGCAGCTCCCGACAGGGGGACACCGGGGAGCTGTTTTTT.

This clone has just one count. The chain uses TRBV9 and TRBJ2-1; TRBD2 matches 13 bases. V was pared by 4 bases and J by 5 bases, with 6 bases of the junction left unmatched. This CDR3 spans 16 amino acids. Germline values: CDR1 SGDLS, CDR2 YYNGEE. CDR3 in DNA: TGTGCCAGCAGCCCCCGACTAGCGGGGGGTAACAATGAGCAGTTCTTC. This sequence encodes CASSPRLAGGNNEQFF.

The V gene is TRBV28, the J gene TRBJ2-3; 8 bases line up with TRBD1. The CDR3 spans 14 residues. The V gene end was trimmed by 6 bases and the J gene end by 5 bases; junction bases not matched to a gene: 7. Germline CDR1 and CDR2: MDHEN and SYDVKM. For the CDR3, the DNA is TGTGCCAGCAGAAGGACAGGGAGGTTAGATACGCAGTATTTT. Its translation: CASRRTGRLDTQYF.

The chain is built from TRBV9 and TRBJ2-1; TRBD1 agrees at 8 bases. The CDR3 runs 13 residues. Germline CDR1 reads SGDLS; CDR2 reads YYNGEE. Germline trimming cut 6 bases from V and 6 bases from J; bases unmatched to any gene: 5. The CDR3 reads CASNPGGRNEQFF. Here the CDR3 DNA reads TGTGCCAGCAACCCAGGGGGCCGCAATGAGCAGTTCTTC.

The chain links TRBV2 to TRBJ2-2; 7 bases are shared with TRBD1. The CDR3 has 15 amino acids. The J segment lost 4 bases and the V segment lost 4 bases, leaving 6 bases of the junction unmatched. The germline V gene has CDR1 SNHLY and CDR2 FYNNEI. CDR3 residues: CASSAADRATGELFF. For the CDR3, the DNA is TGTGCCAGCAGTGCCGCCGACAGGGCCACCGGGGAGCTGTTTTTT.

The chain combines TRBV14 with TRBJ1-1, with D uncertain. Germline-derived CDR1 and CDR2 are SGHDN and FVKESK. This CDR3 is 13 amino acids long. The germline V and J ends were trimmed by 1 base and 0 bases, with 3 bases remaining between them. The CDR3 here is CASSQVMNTEAFF. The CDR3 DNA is TGTGCCAGCAGCCAAGTCATGAACACTGAAGCTTTCTTT.

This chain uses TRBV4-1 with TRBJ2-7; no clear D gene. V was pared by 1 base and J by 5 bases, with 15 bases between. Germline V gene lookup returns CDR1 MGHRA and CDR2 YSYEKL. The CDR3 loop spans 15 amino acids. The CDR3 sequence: CASSQVGQLVNEQYF. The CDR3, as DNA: TGCGCCAGCAGCCAAGTTGGGCAATTAGTCAACGAGCAGTACTTC.

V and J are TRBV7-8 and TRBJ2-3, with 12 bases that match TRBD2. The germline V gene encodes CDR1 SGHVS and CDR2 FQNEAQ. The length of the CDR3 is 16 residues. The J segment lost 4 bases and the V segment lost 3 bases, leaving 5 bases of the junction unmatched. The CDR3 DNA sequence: TGTGCCAGCAGCTTTCTAGCGGGAGGGGCCGCAGATACGCAGTATTTT. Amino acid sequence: CASSFLAGGAADTQYF.

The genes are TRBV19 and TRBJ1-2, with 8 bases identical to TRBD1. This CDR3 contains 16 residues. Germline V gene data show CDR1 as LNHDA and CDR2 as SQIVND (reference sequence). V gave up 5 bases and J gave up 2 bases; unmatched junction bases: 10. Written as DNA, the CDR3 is TGTGCCAGTAGTGATCCGGGACAGGCCGAGAACTATGGCTACACCTTC. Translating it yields CASSDPGQAENYGYTF.

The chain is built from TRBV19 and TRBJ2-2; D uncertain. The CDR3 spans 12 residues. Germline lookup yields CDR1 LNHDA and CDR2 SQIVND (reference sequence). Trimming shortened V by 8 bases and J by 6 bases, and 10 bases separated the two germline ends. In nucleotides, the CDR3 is TGTGCCAGTCTTAGTGCACCCGGGGAGCTGTTTTTT. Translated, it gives CASLSAPGELFF.

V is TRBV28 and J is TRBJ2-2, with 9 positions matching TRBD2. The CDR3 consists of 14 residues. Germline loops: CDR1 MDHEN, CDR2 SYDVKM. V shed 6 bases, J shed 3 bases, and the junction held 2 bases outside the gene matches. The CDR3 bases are TGTGCCAGCAGGACTAGCGGATACACCGGGGAGCTGTTTTTT. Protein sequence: CASRTSGYTGELFF.

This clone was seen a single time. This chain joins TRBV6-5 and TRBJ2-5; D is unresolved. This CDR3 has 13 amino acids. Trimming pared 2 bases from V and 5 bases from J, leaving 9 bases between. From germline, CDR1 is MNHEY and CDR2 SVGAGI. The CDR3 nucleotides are TGTGCCAGCAGTTACCGCCCGCGGGAGACCCAGTACTTC. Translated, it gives CASSYRPRETQYF.

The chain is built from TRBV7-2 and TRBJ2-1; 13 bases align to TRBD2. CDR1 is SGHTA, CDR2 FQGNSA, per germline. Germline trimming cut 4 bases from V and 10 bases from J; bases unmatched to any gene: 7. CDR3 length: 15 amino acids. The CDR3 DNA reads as TGTGCCAGCAGCTCCACTAGCGGGGGGGCAAGGGAGCAGTTCTTC. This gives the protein CASSSTSGGAREQFF. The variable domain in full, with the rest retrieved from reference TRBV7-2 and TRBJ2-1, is GAGVSQSPSNKVTEKGKDVELRCDPISGHTALYWYRQSLGQGLEFLIYFQGNSAPDKSGLPSDRFSAERTGGSVSTLTIQRTQQEDSAVYLCASSSTSGGAREQFFGPGTRLTVL.

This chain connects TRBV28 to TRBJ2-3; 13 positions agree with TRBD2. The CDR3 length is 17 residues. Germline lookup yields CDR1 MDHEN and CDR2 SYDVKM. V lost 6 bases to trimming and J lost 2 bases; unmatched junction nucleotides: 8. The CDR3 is CASSRAGTSGDTDTQYF. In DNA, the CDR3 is TGTGCCAGCAGCCGCGCCGGGACTAGCGGGGACACAGATACGCAGTATTTT.

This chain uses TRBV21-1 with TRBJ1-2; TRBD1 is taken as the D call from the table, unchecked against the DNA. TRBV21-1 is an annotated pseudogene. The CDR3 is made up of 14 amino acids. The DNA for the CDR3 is TGTGCCAGCACCGACGCCAGGGATGAGTATGGCTACACCTTC. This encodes CASTDARDEYGYTF.

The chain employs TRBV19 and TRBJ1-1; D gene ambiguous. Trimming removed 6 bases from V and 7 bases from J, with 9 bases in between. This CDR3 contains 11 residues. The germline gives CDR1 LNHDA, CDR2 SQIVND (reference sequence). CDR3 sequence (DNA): TGTGCCAGTAGCAAGGAGATTGAAGCTTTCTTT. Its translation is CASSKEIEAFF.

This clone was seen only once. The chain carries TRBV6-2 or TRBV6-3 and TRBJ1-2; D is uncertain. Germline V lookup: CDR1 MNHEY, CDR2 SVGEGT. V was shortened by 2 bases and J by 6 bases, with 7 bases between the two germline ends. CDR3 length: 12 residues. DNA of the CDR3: TGTGCCAGCAGTTACCCGGGGAATGGCTACACCTTC. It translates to CASSYPGNGYTF.

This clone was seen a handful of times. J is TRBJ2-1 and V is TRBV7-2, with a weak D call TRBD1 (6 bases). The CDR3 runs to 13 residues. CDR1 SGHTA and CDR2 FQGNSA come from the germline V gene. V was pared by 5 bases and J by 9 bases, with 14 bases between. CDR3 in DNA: TGTGCCAGCAGCCCGACAGGATGGGGTGAGCAGTTCTTC. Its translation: CASSPTGWGEQFF.

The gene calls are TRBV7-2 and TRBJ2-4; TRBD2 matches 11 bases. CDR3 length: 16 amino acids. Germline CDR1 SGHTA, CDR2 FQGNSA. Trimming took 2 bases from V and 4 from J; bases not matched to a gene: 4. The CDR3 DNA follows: TGTGCCAGCAGCTTAATTAGCGGGAGGGTTAAAAACATTCAGTACTTC. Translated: CASSLISGRVKNIQYF.

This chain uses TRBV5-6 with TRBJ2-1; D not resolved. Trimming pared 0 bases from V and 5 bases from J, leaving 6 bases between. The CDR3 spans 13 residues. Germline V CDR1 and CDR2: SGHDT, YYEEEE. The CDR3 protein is CASSLVTDNEQFF. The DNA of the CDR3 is TGTGCCAGCAGCTTGGTTACAGACAATGAGCAGTTCTTC.